The rows below give T cell receptor beta chains drawn from one sample of a study of cytomegalovirus exposure and HLA in healthy donors. Sequenced by immunoSEQ multiplex PCR; TCRdb stores in-frame clones only, minus some. The sample totals 80,000 to 95,000 clones. The sample taken for sequencing was PBMCs. These receptors all stem from a woman aged 25 to 39 in good health and CMV-seronegative. Each CDR3 is given with its conserved first and last residue. The D gene is left open where the match is weak.

j_gene: TRBJ2-2
v_gene: TRBV19
d_gene: NA
CDR3nt: TGTGCCAGTAGAGGAGGGGTGGGCCCCGGGGAGCTGTTTTTT
CDR3aa: CASRGGVGPGELFF

j_gene: TRBJ2-1
v_gene: TRBV7-8
d_gene: TRBD2
CDR3nt: TGTGCCAGCAGCTCCTCTAGCGGGAGGGCCAATGAGCAGTTCTTC
CDR3aa: CASSSSSGRANEQFF

j_gene: TRBJ1-2
v_gene: TRBV7-9
d_gene: TRBD1
CDR3nt: TGTGCCAGCAGCTTATCGAGACAGGGGGCCGACTATGGCTACACCTTC
CDR3aa: CASSLSRQGADYGYTF

j_gene: TRBJ1-5
v_gene: TRBV7-2
d_gene: NA
CDR3nt: TGTGCCAGCAGCGCCAGGCGCAGGGTTTGCCAGCCCCAGCATTTT
CDR3aa: CASSARRRVCQPQHF

j_gene: TRBJ2-7
v_gene: TRBV10-2
d_gene: TRBD2
CDR3nt: TGCGCCAGCAGTGTTTCCGGGAGGGCCGGCGAGCAGTACTTC
CDR3aa: CASSVSGRAGEQYF

j_gene: TRBJ1-5
v_gene: TRBV4-2
d_gene: TRBD1
CDR3nt: TGTGCCAGCAGCCAAGAACAGGGGAATGGCCAGCCCCAGCATTTT
CDR3aa: CASSQEQGNGQPQHF

j_gene: TRBJ2-3
v_gene: TRBV30
d_gene: NA
CDR3nt: TGTGCCTGGAGAAGGGCGGGGGCCACAGATACGCAGTATTTT
CDR3aa: CAWRRAGATDTQYF

j_gene: TRBJ2-5
v_gene: TRBV7-9
d_gene: NA
CDR3nt: TGTGCCAGCAGCTTAGAGACAGGTCAGACCCAGTACTTC
CDR3aa: CASSLETGQTQYF

j_gene: TRBJ1-1
v_gene: TRBV28
d_gene: NA
CDR3nt: TGTGCCACCACCCAAGGGGGGGACACTGAAGCTTTCTTT
CDR3aa: CATTQGGDTEAFF

j_gene: TRBJ2-7
v_gene: TRBV6-5
d_gene: TRBD1
CDR3nt: TGTGCCAGCGGGACAGGGGAGGGCTACGAGCAGTACTTC
CDR3aa: CASGTGEGYEQYF

j_gene: TRBJ2-2
v_gene: TRBV19
d_gene: NA
CDR3nt: TGTGCCTCCGGGACACCCTACACCGGGGAGCTGTTTTTT
CDR3aa: CASGTPYTGELFF

j_gene: TRBJ2-1
v_gene: TRBV28
d_gene: TRBD1
CDR3nt: TGTGCCAGCAGTTTATCGGGGACAGTCTACAATGAGCAGTTCTTC
CDR3aa: CASSLSGTVYNEQFF

j_gene: TRBJ2-5
v_gene: TRBV18
d_gene: TRBD2
CDR3nt: TGTGCCAGCTCACCAACCGCTGGACTAGCGGGACAAATAGGGGAGACCCAGTACTTC
CDR3aa: CASSPTAGLAGQIGETQYF

j_gene: TRBJ1-4
v_gene: TRBV18
d_gene: NA
CDR3nt: TGTGCCAGCTCATTACGACAGGCAACTAATGAAAAACTGTTTTTT
CDR3aa: CASSLRQATNEKLFF